This TCR beta chain was identified in a study of Graves' ophthalmopathy and Graves' hyperthyroidism. Study in general: Hyperthyroidism is called stable when no ophthalmopathy develops within 18 months of follow-up.

Amplified material comprised TCR beta CDR3 regions derived from RNA transcripts. The workflow started with a first-round RT-PCR run with HTBI primers and then moved on to a second-round multiplex PCR. A single record per CDR3 protein comes from TCRdb applying MiXCR to the multiplex PCR reads. The data show approximately 540,000 distinct CDR3 sequences, roughly 40% seen once. With 3 bases clipped from V and 5 bases from J, the junction kept 6 bases outside the gene matches. Germline V lookup: CDR1 SGHTA, CDR2 FQGTGA. The CDR3 sequence is 15 residues long. Newly diagnosed, the hyperthyroidism patients had under 2 months' duration and were aged 18 to 65. Exclusion applied to patients with other autoimmune diseases, uncontrolled infections, pregnancy or lactation.

Sequences were obtained from peripheral blood or thyroid tissue (not recorded which). The TCR was taken from an adult man with Graves' hyperthyroidism. The chain is built from TRBV7-3 and TRBJ2-5, with TRBD2 identical over 10 bases. DNA of the CDR3: TGTGCCAGCAGCTTTACTAGCGGGGAGCGGGAGACCCAGTACTTC. Protein product: CASSFTSGERETQYF.